This is a list of T cell receptor beta chains from one sample in a study of shared clonotypes between healthy human individuals. This table comes from immunoSEQ multiplex PCR, and its TCRdb copy is limited to in-frame clones, with some not included. The sample records roughly 550,000 clones, roughly 95% being singletons. The sample was naive CD8+ T cells sorted from blood. The origin of the receptors is a woman in her 30s in good health. Both conserved end residues are part of each CDR3. The order of the fields is J gene, D gene, V gene, clone size, CDR3 DNA, CDR3 protein. D genes are given only for firm matches. Where a row states a size, it is once, few, many or the class of an expanded clone; other rows omit it.

TRBJ1-5	TRBD1	TRBV2	few	TGTGCCAGCAGCGGACAGGGTAAAAATCAGCCCCAGCATTTT	CASSGQGKNQPQHF
TRBJ1-1	TRBD1	TRBV15	-	TGTGCCACCAGGCTGGACAGGGTGACTGAAGCTTTCTTT	CATRLDRVTEAFF
TRBJ1-2	TRBD1	TRBV27	-	TGTGCCAGCAGTATACAGGGGGGCTCGTACTATGGCTACACCTTC	CASSIQGGSYYGYTF
TRBJ2-7	-	TRBV19	-	TGTGCCAGTAGTATAGATCCAGGTAGCTCCTACGAGCAGTACTTC	CASSIDPGSSYEQYF
TRBJ1-3	TRBD1	TRBV27	-	TGTGCCAGCAGTATACAGGGGGGAGGAAACACCATATATTTT	CASSIQGGGNTIYF
TRBJ2-5	TRBD1	TRBV7-2	-	TGTGCCAGCAGCTTAGGAGTCCGGGACAGGGTTGCGGAGACCCAGTACTTC	CASSLGVRDRVAETQYF
TRBJ2-3	TRBD2	TRBV5-6	-	TGTGCCAGCAGCTCATGGACTAGCGGGAAGGGAGATACGCAGTATTTT	CASSSWTSGKGDTQYF
TRBJ1-1	TRBD1	TRBV28	-	TGTGCCAGCAGTCCATGGACAGGGGATACTGAAGCTTTCTTT	CASSPWTGDTEAFF
TRBJ1-1	-	TRBV11-2	-	TGTGCCAGCAGCGTTCTTATGAACACTGAAGCTTTCTTT	CASSVLMNTEAFF
TRBJ2-1	TRBD2	TRBV27	-	TGTGCCAGCAGTTTAGTTCTAGCGGGAGGCCCAAATGAGCAGTTCTTC	CASSLVLAGGPNEQFF
TRBJ2-7	-	TRBV6-1	-	TGTGCCAGCTGGTCTAGCGAGAGCTACGAGCAGTACTTC	CASWSSESYEQYF
TRBJ2-7	-	TRBV29-1	-	TGCAGCGTTGAAGTCGAAAGAGGGAGGCCCTACGAGCAGTACTTC	CSVEVERGRPYEQYF
TRBJ2-3	TRBD2	TRBV27	-	TGTGCCAGCAGTGTCCTAGCGGGCACAGATACGCAGTATTTT	CASSVLAGTDTQYF
TRBJ1-2	TRBD1	TRBV27	-	TGTGCCAGCAGTCACGGGACAGGGGGCGAGGGGAACTATGGCTACACCTTC	CASSHGTGGEGNYGYTF
TRBJ1-4	-	TRBV5-5	-	TGTGCCAGCAGTTCCGGCCCCAGCGAAAAACTGTTTTTT	CASSSGPSEKLFF
TRBJ2-7	-	TRBV5-1	once	TGCGCCAGCACCCCTCAGGGGACCCCCATCTACGAGCAGTACTTC	CASTPQGTPIYEQYF
TRBJ2-2	TRBD1	TRBV5-5	-	TGTGCCAGCAGCAAAGAAAGGGGGCAGCGGACCGGGGAGCTGTTTTTT	CASSKERGQRTGELFF
TRBJ2-7	-	TRBV27	-	TGTGCCAGCAGGGCTTCGGGACTCGGCCTCTACGAGCAGTACTTC	CASRASGLGLYEQYF
TRBJ2-1	-	TRBV6-5	-	TGTGCCAGCAGTCAGTCCTCCCGTTTCAACAATGAGCAGTTCTTC	CASSQSSRFNNEQFF
TRBJ2-7	TRBD2	TRBV7-6	-	TGTGCCAGCAGCTTAGGCGGGCGGGAGGCACGCTACGAGCAGTACTTC	CASSLGGREARYEQYF
TRBJ2-3	-	TRBV10-3	-	TGTGCCATCAGTGACCTCGACGGGGGACAAGCCACAGATACGCAGTATTTT	CAISDLDGGQATDTQYF
TRBJ2-6	TRBD2	TRBV28	-	TGTGCCAGCAGTTTTCCCGCTAGCGGGAGGTTTAGTGGGGCCAACGTCCTGACTTTC	CASSFPASGRFSGANVLTF
TRBJ2-7	-	TRBV5-5	-	TGTGCCAGCAGCGTCACACAGGTCCCTATACCTTACGAGCAGTACTTC	CASSVTQVPIPYEQYF
TRBJ1-1	TRBD1	TRBV9	-	TGTGCCAGCAGCGCGGGACAGCCGAACACTGAAGCTTTCTTT	CASSAGQPNTEAFF
TRBJ2-7	-	TRBV5-4	-	TGTGCCAGCAGCCCATCCGACGGAACCTACGAGCAGTACTTC	CASSPSDGTYEQYF
TRBJ2-7	-	TRBV27	-	TGTGCCAGCAGTTTAGGCGCGGGGGCCGAGCAGTACTTC	CASSLGAGAEQYF
TRBJ2-1	TRBD2	TRBV9	-	TGTGCCAGCAGCGTAGCTCTCGGGACTAGCGGGAGCTACAATGAGCAGTTCTTC	CASSVALGTSGSYNEQFF
TRBJ2-1	-	TRBV27	-	TGTGCCAGCCGCCTTGGGACCTCTGAACGTCTAGCGAGTGTCTACAATGAGCAGTTCTTC	CASRLGTSERLASVYNEQFF
TRBJ2-2	-	TRBV5-1	-	TGCGCCAGCAGCTTGGCCCCGGGGGCCCCCGGGGAGCTGTTTTTT	CASSLAPGAPGELFF
TRBJ2-7	TRBD1	TRBV7-6	-	TGTGCCAGCAGCCCGGGACAGCTCTACGAGCAGTACTTC	CASSPGQLYEQYF
TRBJ2-2	-	TRBV5-6	-	TGTGCCAGCAGCCCGCACGGTGCGAACACCGGGGAGCTGTTTTTT	CASSPHGANTGELFF
TRBJ1-1	-	TRBV28	-	TGTGCCAGCACCATCAGGAACGAGGGGACTGAAGCTTTCTTT	CASTIRNEGTEAFF
TRBJ1-1	-	TRBV6-5	-	TGTGCCAGCAGTTATGACCCGGGGGGGACTGAAGCTTTCTTT	CASSYDPGGTEAFF
TRBJ2-1	-	TRBV7-9	-	TGTGCCAGCAGCGCAATGGGGCGGAATGAGCAGTTCTTC	CASSAMGRNEQFF
TRBJ1-3	-	TRBV5-8	-	TGTGCCAGCAGCTTAATCGGGGAAAGTGGAAACACCATATATTTT	CASSLIGESGNTIYF
TRBJ2-7	-	TRBV28	-	TGTGCCAGCAGTTTGCTCCCCGGGGGCGGGACCTACGAGCAGTACTTC	CASSLLPGGGTYEQYF
TRBJ2-7	TRBD1	TRBV27	-	TGTGCCAGCAGTTGGACAGGGGGACGCGAGCAGTACTTC	CASSWTGGREQYF
TRBJ2-1	-	TRBV4-2	-	TGTGCCAGCAGCCAAGAGTACCTAAGCTCCTACAATGAGCAGTTCTTC	CASSQEYLSSYNEQFF
TRBJ2-7	TRBD2	TRBV19	-	TGTGCCAGTATGGAGGCTAGCGGGAGTACCGAGCAGTACTTC	CASMEASGSTEQYF
TRBJ2-3	-	TRBV28	-	TGTGCCAGCAGTTTAAAGTCTTTAGCGGCTAGCACAGATACGCAGTATTTT	CASSLKSLAASTDTQYF
TRBJ1-1	-	TRBV9	many	TGTGCCAGCAGCGTATCGTGGGGTACGGGTGAAGCTTTCTTT	CASSVSWGTGEAFF
TRBJ2-7	-	TRBV6-5	-	TGTGCCAGCAGTTACCCACAAGGGGGACTGTACTTC	CASSYPQGGLYF
TRBJ1-5	-	TRBV6-1	-	TGTGCCAGCAGTACCCTCCGGGGTTCTAATCAGCCCCAGCATTTT	CASSTLRGSNQPQHF
TRBJ2-7	TRBD2	TRBV29-1	-	TGCAGCGTTGAGGGAGGGTCAACTACCTACGAGCAGTACTTC	CSVEGGSTTYEQYF
TRBJ1-6	-	TRBV25-1	-	TGTGCCAGCAGTGAAAGGAATTCACCCCTCCACTTT	CASSERNSPLHF
TRBJ2-2	-	TRBV27	once	TGTGCCAGCTCGGTTTCAGCGAACACCGGGGAGCTGTTTTTT	CASSVSANTGELFF
TRBJ2-5	TRBD2	TRBV5-1	-	TGCGCCAGCAGTTCTCTCAGAAGTAGCGGGCCGGGGATTGACCAAGAGACCCAGTACTTC	CASSSLRSSGPGIDQETQYF
TRBJ2-1	TRBD2	TRBV5-4	-	TGTGCCAGCAGTTCGCCGGCGGGAGGGCATAATGAGCAGTTCTTC	CASSSPAGGHNEQFF
TRBJ1-1	-	TRBV29-1	-	TGCAGCGTTGGCGGAGGGGTTACGAACACTGAAGCTTTCTTT	CSVGGGVTNTEAFF
TRBJ1-4	-	TRBV21-1	-	TGTGCCAGCAGCAGAGACGGGACAGGGAGTGAAAAACTGTTTTTT	CASSRDGTGSEKLFF
TRBJ2-3	TRBD2	TRBV6-6	-	TGTGCCAGCAGGACCCTTAGCGGGGCTAGCACAGATACGCAGTATTTT	CASRTLSGASTDTQYF
TRBJ2-3	-	TRBV28	-	TGTGCCAGCAGTTTATTGGCGGCGCGAGATACGCAGTATTTT	CASSLLAARDTQYF
TRBJ1-2	-	TRBV6-1	-	TGTGCCAGCAGGTTTGTGAGCTATGGCTACACCTTC	CASRFVSYGYTF
TRBJ1-4	-	TRBV27	-	TGTGCCTGTGGACGGCCAGAAGCTGAAAAACTGTTTTTT	CACGRPEAEKLFF
TRBJ1-4	TRBD1	TRBV28	-	TGTGCCAGCAGTTTATTCTGGGACAGGGGTCTCGCGACTCTGTTTTTT	CASSLFWDRGLATLFF
TRBJ2-5	TRBD1	TRBV7-9	-	TGTGCCAGCAGCAAAGCGACAGGGGGTGGAGAGACCCAGTACTTC	CASSKATGGGETQYF